The 29 T cell receptor beta chains presented below share a single source sample, sequenced in a study of control samples from healthy donors and cancer patients. Sequencing was performed with immunoSEQ multiplex PCR; in TCRdb, only in-frame clones are kept and a portion is missing. The sample holds over 25,000 clones, around nine tenths seen once. Specimen: PBMCs. The receptors were gathered from a middle-aged woman with lung cancer.

The V call is TRBV4-1, the J call TRBJ1-2; tentatively, D is TRBD1 (6 bases). CDR3 length equals 13 residues. CDR1 and CDR2 from the germline V gene are MGHRA and YSYEKL. The ends were cut back, 1 base at V and 5 bases at J, with 8 bases in the middle. The CDR3 coding sequence is TGCGCCAGCAGCCAAGGGACAGCTTATGGCTACACCTTC. Amino acid sequence: CASSQGTAYGYTF.

The genes are TRBV30 and TRBJ1-5; 9 bases map to TRBD1. The CDR3 spans 17 residues. Per germline, CDR1 GTSNPN and CDR2 SVGIG (reference sequence). Losses at the gene ends were 2 bases for V and 2 bases for J; bases not matched to a gene: 10. CDR3 residues: CAWSRRQGGRGNQPQHF. CDR3 nucleotides: TGTGCCTGGAGTAGGAGACAGGGGGGAAGAGGCAATCAGCCCCAGCATTTT.

The V call is TRBV18, the J call TRBJ1-6; TRBD1 aligns across 7 bases. CDR1 and CDR2 (germline): KGHSH, LQKENI. With V trimmed by 2 bases and J by 5 bases, 6 bases remained unmatched. The CDR3 covers 16 residues. The CDR3 is CASSPYWDRDNSPLHF. For the CDR3, the DNA is TGTGCCAGCTCACCATATTGGGACAGAGATAATTCACCCCTCCACTTT.

V usage is TRBV5-6 and J usage is TRBJ1-4; unclear D gene. The germline V gene has CDR1 SGHDT and CDR2 YYEEEE. This CDR3 is 15 amino acids long. V was shortened by 4 bases and J by 0 bases, with 10 bases between the two germline ends. This CDR3 is CASSPGFATNEKLFF. As DNA, the CDR3 is TGTGCCAGCAGCCCTGGCTTTGCAACTAATGAAAAACTGTTTTTT.

V is TRBV19 and J is TRBJ2-5; no clear D. This CDR3 has 12 amino acids. V gave up 3 bases and J gave up 4 bases, with 6 bases separating them. CDR1 is LNHDA, CDR2 SQIVND, per germline (reference sequence). Written as DNA, the CDR3 is TGTGCCAGTAGTATGCATCCAGAGACCCAGTACTTC. Protein product: CASSMHPETQYF.

The chain recombines TRBV7-2 with TRBJ1-1; D is unresolved. Germline CDR1 SGHTA, CDR2 FQGNSA. The CDR3 covers 13 residues. The ends were cut back, 3 bases at V and 3 bases at J, with 8 bases in the middle. The CDR3 DNA is TGTGCCAGCAGCTTTGTTGAAGACACTGAAGCTTTCTTT. Protein: CASSFVEDTEAFF. Complete variable domain (other parts from reference TRBV7-2 and TRBJ1-1): GAGVSQSPSNKVTEKGKDVELRCDPISGHTALYWYRQSLGQGLEFLIYFQGNSAPDKSGLPSDRFSAERTGGSVSTLTIQRTQQEDSAVYLCASSFVEDTEAFFGQGTRLTVV.

The rearrangement joins TRBV27 to TRBJ1-1; D perhaps matches TRBD1 (6 bases). There are 14 residues in the CDR3. V lost 1 base and J 4 bases, leaving 10 bases between the germline ends. Germline V gene sequence: CDR1 MNHEY, CDR2 SMNVEV (reference sequence). CDR3 protein: CASSLWQGSTEAFF. In DNA, the CDR3 is TGTGCCAGCAGTTTATGGCAGGGGAGCACTGAAGCTTTCTTT.

This chain joins TRBV6-1 and TRBJ1-5; 8 nucleotides line up with TRBD1. The V gene end was trimmed by 1 base and the J gene end by 8 bases; junction bases not matched to a gene: 7. Germline assignment: CDR1 MNHNS and CDR2 SASEGT. There are 15 residues in the CDR3. The CDR3 bases are TGTGCCAGCAGTGAAGGTGGACAGGGAGCAGAGCCCCAGCATTTT. This sequence encodes CASSEGGQGAEPQHF.

V and J are TRBV30 and TRBJ1-5; D is undetermined. Looked up from germline, CDR1 is GTSNPN and CDR2 is SVGIG (reference sequence). V lost 3 bases and J 0 bases, leaving 12 bases between the germline ends. CDR3 length equals 15 residues. DNA for the CDR3: TGTGCCTGGAGCGGCGGGGTTTATAGCAATCAGCCCCAGCATTTT. Amino acids: CAWSGGVYSNQPQHF.

J is TRBJ1-4 and V is TRBV9, with D perhaps TRBD1 (6 bases). In germline, CDR1 is SGDLS, CDR2 YYNGEE. With 3 bases removed from V and 7 bases from J, the gap between germline ends came to 10 bases. This CDR3 is 13 amino acids long. This chain's CDR3 is CASSAGVGEKLFF. The CDR3 coding sequence is TGTGCCAGCAGCGCAGGGGTGGGTGAAAAACTGTTTTTT.

The chain has TRBV9 and TRBJ2-2; perhaps TRBD1 as D (6 bases). V lost 4 bases to trimming and J lost 4 bases, with 17 bases between them. Germline V gives CDR1 SGDLS, CDR2 YYNGEE. This CDR3 has 16 residues. The CDR3 loop is CASSPRDITFTGELFF. The CDR3 nucleotides are TGTGCCAGCAGCCCCCGGGACATAACTTTCACCGGGGAGCTGTTTTTT. Full variable domain (outside the CDR3, taken from reference TRBV9 and TRBJ2-2): DSGVTQTPKHLITATGQRVTLRCSPRSGDLSVYWYQQSLDQGLQFLIQYYNGEERAKGNILERFSAQQFPDLHSELNLSSLELGDSALYFCASSPRDITFTGELFFGEGSRLTVL.

This chain joins TRBV13 and TRBJ1-3, with D possibly being TRBD1 (5 bases). This CDR3 spans 15 amino acids. Trimming removed 6 bases at V and 0 bases at J, with 12 bases between. Germline V gives CDR1 PRHDT, CDR2 FYEKMQ (reference sequence). CDR3 coding DNA: TGTGCCAGCAGAGCGCCGGGGGACTCTGGAAACACCATATATTTT. This sequence encodes CASRAPGDSGNTIYF.

The chain joins TRBV28 to TRBJ2-7, with 9 bases matching TRBD1. V shed 8 bases and J 2 bases; nucleotides not matched to a gene: 4. The CDR3 is 13 amino acids. Germline lookup yields CDR1 MDHEN and CDR2 SYDVKM. CDR3 in amino acids: CASGRDRAYEQYF. As DNA, the CDR3 is TGTGCCAGCGGCCGGGACAGGGCCTACGAGCAGTACTTC.

V usage is TRBV11-3 and J usage is TRBJ2-7; 12 nucleotides agree with TRBD2. Germline CDR1 reads SGHNT; CDR2 reads YENEEA. The J segment lost 1 base and the V segment lost 5 bases, leaving 6 bases of the junction unmatched. The length of the CDR3 is 16 residues. The CDR3 sequence: CASSLLGLAGSYEQYF. CDR3 nucleotide sequence: TGTGCCAGCAGCCTTCTCGGACTAGCGGGGTCCTACGAGCAGTACTTC. The full variable domain, its missing parts supplied by reference TRBV11-3 and TRBJ2-7, is EAGVVQSPRYKIIEKKQPVAFWCNPISGHNTLYWYLQNLGQGPELLIRYENEEAVDDSQLPKDRFSAERLKGVDSTLKIQPAELGDSAVYLCASSLLGLAGSYEQYFGPGTRLTVT.

The chain employs TRBV4-1 and TRBJ2-2; D perhaps matches TRBD2 (5 bases). This CDR3 spans 16 amino acids. Trimming removed 2 bases at V and 7 bases at J, with 17 bases between. From germline, CDR1 is MGHRA and CDR2 YSYEKL. The chain's CDR3 is CASSQPRRVGGGELFF. CDR3 nucleotides: TGCGCCAGCAGCCAACCCAGGCGGGTCGGCGGCGGGGAGCTGTTTTTT.

The chain's CDR3 is CASSQDWGWRSGYTF. The DNA of the CDR3 is TGTGCCAGCAGCCAAGATTGGGGGTGGCGGTCTGGCTACACCTTC. The V gene is TRBV3-1 (or the pseudogene TRBV3-2), the J gene TRBJ1-2, with D possibly being TRBD1 (5 bases). This CDR3 has 15 residues. Germline values: CDR1 LGHDT, CDR2 YNNKEL (reference sequence). V shed 0 bases and J shed 7 bases, with 15 bases lying between them.

This clone was detected only once. The chain links TRBV5-1 to TRBJ1-3; TRBD1 matches at 7 bases. The CDR3 consists of 15 residues. J lost 7 bases, V lost 4 bases, and 11 bases had no gene match. Looked up from germline, CDR1 is SGHRS and CDR2 is YFSETQ. CDR3 in amino acids: CASSQRSLGQNTIYF. As DNA, the CDR3 is TGCGCCAGCAGCCAGAGATCCCTGGGACAGAACACCATATATTTT.

The rearrangement joins TRBV5-1 to TRBJ1-1; D call uncertain. The germline V gene encodes CDR1 SGHRS and CDR2 YFSETQ. V was pared by 3 bases and J by 1 base, with 13 bases between. The CDR3 sequence is 15 residues long. The CDR3 spells CASSSLLPQNTEAFF. Here the CDR3 DNA reads TGCGCCAGCAGCTCACTATTACCTCAGAACACTGAAGCTTTCTTT.

The genes are TRBV19 and TRBJ1-4, with D tentatively TRBD1 (5 bases). The CDR3 has 14 residues. CDR1 LNHDA and CDR2 SQIVND come from the germline V gene (reference sequence). V gave up 5 bases and J gave up 1 base, with 8 bases separating them. The CDR3 DNA reads TGTGCCAGTAGTGGGGGACGAACTAATGAAAAACTGTTTTTT. As protein: CASSGGRTNEKLFF.

The V and J genes are TRBV19 and TRBJ1-3; 10 bases align to TRBD1. Germline CDR1 is LNHDA and CDR2 is SQIVND (reference sequence). The V segment lost 7 bases and the J segment 0 bases; nucleotides outside the gene matches: 6. This CDR3 has 16 residues. The CDR3 nucleotides read TGTGCCAGTAAATCAGGGACAGGGGACTCTGGAAACACCATATATTTT. This gives the protein CASKSGTGDSGNTIYF.

The chain links TRBV2 to TRBJ1-2; D is undetermined. The germline gives CDR1 SNHLY, CDR2 FYNNEI. V was clipped by 7 bases and J by 4 bases, with 10 bases between them. The CDR3 is 12 residues long. The CDR3 DNA follows: TGTGCCAGCACGAAAGAGAGCTATGGCTACACCTTC. Translated, it gives CASTKESYGYTF. The variable domain in full, completed from reference TRBV2 and TRBJ1-2, reads EPEVTQTPSHQVTQMGQEVILRCVPISNHLYFYWYRQILGQKVEFLVSFYNNEISEKSEIFDDQFSVERPDGSNFTLKIRSTKLEDSAMYFCASTKESYGYTFGSGTRLTVV.

The chain couples TRBV9 to TRBJ1-2, with D maybe TRBD1 (5 bases). This CDR3 is built from 13 residues. V lost 0 bases and J 8 bases, leaving 11 bases between the germline ends. CDR1 is SGDLS, CDR2 YYNGEE, per germline. This CDR3 reads CASSVAPGEGYTF. Here the CDR3 DNA reads TGTGCCAGCAGCGTAGCTCCGGGGGAGGGCTACACCTTC.

The chain combines TRBV19 with TRBJ2-7; 8 nucleotides align to TRBD1. Germline CDR1 LNHDA, CDR2 SQIVND (reference sequence). The CDR3 consists of 15 residues. V trimming: 5 bases; J trimming: 7 bases; junction bases outside the gene matches: 13. DNA for the CDR3: TGTGCCAGTAGTGTGGGGACAGGAGCCCCTACGGAGCAGTACTTC. It is translated as CASSVGTGAPTEQYF. Together with reference TRBV19 and TRBJ2-7, the CDR3 gives the full variable domain: DGGITQSPKYLFRKEGQNVTLSCEQNLNHDAMYWYRQDPGQGLRLIYYSQIVNDFQKGDIAEGYSVSREKKESFPLTVTSAQKNPTAFYLCASSVGTGAPTEQYFGPGTRLTVT.

The chain joins TRBV7-2 to TRBJ2-5; D possibly corresponds to TRBD1 (5 bases). The length of the CDR3 is 14 residues. Trimming stripped 1 base from V and 5 bases from J, with 11 bases between. Per germline, CDR1 SGHTA and CDR2 FQGNSA. Here the CDR3 reads CASSLDGAAETQYF. The CDR3, as DNA: TGTGCCAGCAGCTTAGATGGGGCGGCGGAGACCCAGTACTTC.

The rearrangement joins TRBV5-6 to TRBJ2-7, with 7 bases that match TRBD2. Germline lookup yields CDR1 SGHDT and CDR2 YYEEEE. J was trimmed by 3 bases and V by 2 bases; bases with no gene match: 2. CDR3 size: 13 residues. CDR3 region: CASSFGEGYEQYF. Written as DNA, the CDR3 is TGTGCCAGCAGCTTCGGGGAGGGCTACGAGCAGTACTTC.

Only one count was recorded for this clone. The rearrangement joins TRBV28 to TRBJ1-4, with a tentative D call TRBD1 (5 bases). Germline CDR1 is MDHEN and CDR2 is SYDVKM. CDR3 length: 16 amino acids. Between the trimmed V and J ends, which lost 6 bases and 2 bases, there was a span of 16 bases. CDR3 loop: CASSPLGEGTNEKLFF. In DNA, the CDR3 is TGTGCCAGCAGCCCGTTAGGGGAGGGGACTAATGAAAAACTGTTTTTT.

This clone has a handful of counts. The V gene is TRBV30, the J gene TRBJ1-1; TRBD1 matches 10 bases. CDR3 length: 17 residues. V gave up 3 bases and J gave up 1 base; unmatched junction bases: 11. Germline V CDR1 and CDR2: GTSNPN, SVGIG (reference sequence). The DNA for the CDR3 is TGTGCCTGGAGCGGAGACAGGGGGCCGTCTGCGAACACTGAAGCTTTCTTT. The encoded protein is CAWSGDRGPSANTEAFF.

The chain carries TRBV5-1 and TRBJ2-1, with D maybe TRBD1 (6 bases). V was clipped by 2 bases and J by 7 bases, with 7 bases between them. CDR1 and CDR2 (germline): SGHRS, YFSETQ. The CDR3 has 12 residues. DNA for the CDR3: TGCGCCAGCAGCTTCACAGGGAATGAGCAGTTCTTC. Translating gives CASSFTGNEQFF.

The V call is TRBV11-3, the J call TRBJ2-3, with a possible D match to TRBD1 (5 bases). The CDR3 has 14 residues. The germline V gene encodes CDR1 SGHNT and CDR2 YENEEA. V was shortened by 7 bases and J by 0 bases, with 11 bases between the two germline ends. In DNA, the CDR3 is TGTGCCAGCAAAAGGCCAGGGAGCACAGATACGCAGTATTTT. This translates into CASKRPGSTDTQYF.